This paragraph covers one T cell receptor (beta chain) sequence. The antigen remains unidentified. The record originates from a study of cytomegalovirus exposure and HLA in healthy donors. General observations from the study: While the bulk of TCR sequences proved rare, some public TCRs turned up in many donors. It was in a later analysis that TCR association rates were seen to vary by HLA locus, highest for DRB1 and lowest for HLA-C. The study designated about 160 TCR beta chains cytomegalovirus-associated.

When sampled, the donors appeared nominally healthy, though they likely had unrecorded immune exposures. The PCR employed 60 Vbeta primers together with 13 Jbeta primers. TCRdb keeps only in-frame clones here, not all; method: immunoSEQ multiplex PCR. The sample has some 96,000 clones, around 76% seen once; the top ten hold around 7%. The V end lost 1 base, the J end lost 0 bases, and 11 bases lay between the germline ends. Germline lookup yields CDR1 SGHVS and CDR2 FNYEAQ. The CDR3 is 16 residues long. The sequence was collected from a man aged 40-49 years in good health and CMV-seropositive. The chain links TRBV7-6 to TRBJ2-3; D gene unclear. The sequenced material came from PBMCs. This CDR3 reads CASSLGGARSTDTQYF. The CDR3 nucleotides read TGTGCCAGCAGCTTAGGAGGTGCGCGGAGCACAGATACGCAGTATTTT.